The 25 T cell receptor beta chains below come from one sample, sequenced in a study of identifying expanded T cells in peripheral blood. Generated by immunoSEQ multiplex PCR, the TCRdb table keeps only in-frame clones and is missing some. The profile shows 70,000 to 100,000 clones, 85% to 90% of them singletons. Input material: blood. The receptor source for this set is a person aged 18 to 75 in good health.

CDR3 amino acids: CASSESGGNTIYF. DNA for the CDR3: TGCGCCAGCAGTGAGTCGGGAGGCAACACCATATATTTT. The rearrangement links TRBV10-1 to TRBJ1-3; D gene ambiguous. Germline lookup yields CDR1 WNHNN and CDR2 SYGVQD (reference sequence). The CDR3 sequence is 13 residues long. Trimming shortened V by 0 bases and J by 7 bases, and 7 bases separated the two germline ends.

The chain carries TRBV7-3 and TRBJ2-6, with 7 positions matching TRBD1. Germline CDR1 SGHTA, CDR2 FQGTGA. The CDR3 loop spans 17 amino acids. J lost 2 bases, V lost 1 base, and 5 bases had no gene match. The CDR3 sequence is CASSLIRQGAGANVLTF. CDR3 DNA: TGTGCCAGCAGCTTAATTAGGCAGGGGGCTGGGGCCAACGTCCTGACTTTC.

CDR3 residues: CASRVAGGTGELFF. DNA for the CDR3: TGTGCCAGTAGGGTAGCGGGGGGAACCGGGGAGCTGTTTTTT. The chain joins TRBV19 to TRBJ2-2; 10 nucleotides line up with TRBD2. The CDR3 length is 14 residues. The V segment lost 6 bases and the J segment 5 bases; nucleotides outside the gene matches: 3. CDR1 is LNHDA, CDR2 SQIVND, per germline (reference sequence).

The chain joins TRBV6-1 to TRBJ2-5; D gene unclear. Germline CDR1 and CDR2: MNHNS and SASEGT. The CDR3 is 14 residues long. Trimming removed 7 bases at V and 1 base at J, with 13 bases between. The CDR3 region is CASNLQASQETQYF. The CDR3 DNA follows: TGTGCCAGCAATCTGCAGGCCAGCCAAGAGACCCAGTACTTC.

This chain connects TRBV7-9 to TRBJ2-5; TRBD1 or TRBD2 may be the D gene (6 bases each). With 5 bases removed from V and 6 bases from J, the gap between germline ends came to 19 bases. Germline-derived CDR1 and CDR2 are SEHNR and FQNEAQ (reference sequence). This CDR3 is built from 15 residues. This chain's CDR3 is CASSAGGGGTKTQYF. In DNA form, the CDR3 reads TGTGCCAGCAGCGCTGGGGGTGGCGGGACAAAGACCCAGTACTTC.

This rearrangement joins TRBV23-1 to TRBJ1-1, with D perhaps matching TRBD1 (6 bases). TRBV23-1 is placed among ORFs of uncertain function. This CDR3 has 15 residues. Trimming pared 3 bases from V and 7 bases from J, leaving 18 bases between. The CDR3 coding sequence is TGCGCCAGCAGTCACCATAACCCCGGGGGCCGTGAAGCTTTCTTT. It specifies CASSHHNPGGREAFF.

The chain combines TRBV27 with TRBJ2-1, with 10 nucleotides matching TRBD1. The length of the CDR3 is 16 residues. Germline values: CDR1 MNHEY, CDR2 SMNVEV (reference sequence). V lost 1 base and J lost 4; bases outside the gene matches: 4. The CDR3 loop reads CASSLLGDRGYNEQFF. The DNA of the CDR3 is TGTGCCAGCAGTTTATTAGGGGACAGGGGTTACAATGAGCAGTTCTTC.

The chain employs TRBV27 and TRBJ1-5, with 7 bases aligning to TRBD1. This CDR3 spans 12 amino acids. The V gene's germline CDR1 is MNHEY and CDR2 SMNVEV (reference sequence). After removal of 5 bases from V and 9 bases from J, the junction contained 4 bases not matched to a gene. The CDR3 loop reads CASSDRVGPQHF. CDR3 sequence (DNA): TGTGCCAGCAGTGACAGGGTCGGGCCCCAGCATTTT.

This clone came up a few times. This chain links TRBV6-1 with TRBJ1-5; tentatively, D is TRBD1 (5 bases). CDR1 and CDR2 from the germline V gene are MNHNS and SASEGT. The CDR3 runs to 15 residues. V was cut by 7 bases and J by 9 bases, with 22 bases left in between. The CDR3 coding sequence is TGTGCCAGCACCGGACCCAGGGCCCGCCAAGTGCCCCAGCATTTT. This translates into CASTGPRARQVPQHF.

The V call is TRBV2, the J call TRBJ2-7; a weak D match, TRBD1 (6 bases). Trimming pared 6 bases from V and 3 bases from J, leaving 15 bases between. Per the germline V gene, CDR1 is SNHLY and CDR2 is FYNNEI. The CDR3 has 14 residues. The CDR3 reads CASSPSGHLYEQYF. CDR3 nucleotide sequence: TGTGCCAGCAGCCCTTCGGGACACCTCTACGAGCAGTACTTC.

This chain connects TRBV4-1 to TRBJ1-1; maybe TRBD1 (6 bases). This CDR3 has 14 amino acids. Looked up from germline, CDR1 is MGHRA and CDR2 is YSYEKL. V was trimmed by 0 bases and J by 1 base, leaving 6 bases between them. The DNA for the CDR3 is TGCGCCAGCAGCCAAGAAGGGGGGAACACTGAAGCTTTCTTT. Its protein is CASSQEGGNTEAFF.

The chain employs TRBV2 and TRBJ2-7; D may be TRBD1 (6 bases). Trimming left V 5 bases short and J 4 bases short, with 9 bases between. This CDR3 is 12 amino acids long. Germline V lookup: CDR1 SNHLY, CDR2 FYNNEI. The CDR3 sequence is CASSKTGYEQYF. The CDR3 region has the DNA TGTGCCAGCAGTAAGACAGGTTACGAGCAGTACTTC. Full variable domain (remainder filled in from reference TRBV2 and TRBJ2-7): EPEVTQTPSHQVTQMGQEVILRCVPISNHLYFYWYRQILGQKVEFLVSFYNNEISEKSEIFDDQFSVERPDGSNFTLKIRSTKLEDSAMYFCASSKTGYEQYFGPGTRLTVT.

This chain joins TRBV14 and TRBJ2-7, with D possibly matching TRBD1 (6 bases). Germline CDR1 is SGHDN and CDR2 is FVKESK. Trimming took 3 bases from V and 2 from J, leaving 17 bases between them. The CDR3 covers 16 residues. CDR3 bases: TGTGCCAGCAGCCACGCTTTCCGAACAGGGCCCTACGAGCAGTACTTC. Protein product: CASSHAFRTGPYEQYF.

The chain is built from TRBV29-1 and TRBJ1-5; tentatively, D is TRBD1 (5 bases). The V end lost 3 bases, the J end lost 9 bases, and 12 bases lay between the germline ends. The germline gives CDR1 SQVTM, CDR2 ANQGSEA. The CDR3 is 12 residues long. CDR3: CSVDRQGGPQHF. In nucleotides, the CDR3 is TGCAGCGTTGATCGGCAGGGAGGGCCCCAGCATTTT.

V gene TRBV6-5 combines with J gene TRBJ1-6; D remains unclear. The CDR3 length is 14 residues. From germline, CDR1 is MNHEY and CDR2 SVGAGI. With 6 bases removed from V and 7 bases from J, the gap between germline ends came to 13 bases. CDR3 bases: TGTGCCAGCAGCCGCCAAGGGCTAAATTCACCCCTCCACTTT. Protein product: CASSRQGLNSPLHF.

CDR3 coding DNA: TGTGCCAGCAGTTCGGGGGACTCATATTACAATGAGCAGTTCTTC. Translation: CASSSGDSYYNEQFF. The chain has TRBV6-5 and TRBJ2-1, with D maybe TRBD2 (6 bases). This CDR3 is built from 15 residues. Germline V gene sequence: CDR1 MNHEY, CDR2 SVGAGI. With 4 bases removed from V and 4 bases from J, the gap between germline ends came to 14 bases.

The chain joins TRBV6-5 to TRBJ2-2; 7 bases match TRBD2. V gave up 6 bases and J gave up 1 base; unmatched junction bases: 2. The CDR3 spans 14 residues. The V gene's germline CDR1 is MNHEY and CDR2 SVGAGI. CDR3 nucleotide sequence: TGTGCCAGCAGGTCTAGCGGGAACACCGGGGAGCTGTTTTTT. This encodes CASRSSGNTGELFF.

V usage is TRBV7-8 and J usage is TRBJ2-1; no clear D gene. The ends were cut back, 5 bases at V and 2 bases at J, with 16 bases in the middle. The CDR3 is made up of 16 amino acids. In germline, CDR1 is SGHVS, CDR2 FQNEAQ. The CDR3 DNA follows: TGTGCCAGCAGCCGACGCCTACTCACTACCTACAATGAGCAGTTCTTC. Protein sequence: CASSRRLLTTYNEQFF.

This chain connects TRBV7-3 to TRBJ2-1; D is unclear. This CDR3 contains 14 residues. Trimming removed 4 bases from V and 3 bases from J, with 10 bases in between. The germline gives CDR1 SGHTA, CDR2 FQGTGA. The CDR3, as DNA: TGTGCCAGCAGCTGGTCCCCCGACTACAATGAGCAGTTCTTC. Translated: CASSWSPDYNEQFF. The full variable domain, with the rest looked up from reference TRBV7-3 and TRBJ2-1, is GAGVSQTPSNKVTEKGKYVELRCDPISGHTALYWYRQSLGQGPEFLIYFQGTGAADDSGLPNDRFFAVRPEGSVSTLKIQRTERGDSAVYLCASSWSPDYNEQFFGPGTRLTVL.

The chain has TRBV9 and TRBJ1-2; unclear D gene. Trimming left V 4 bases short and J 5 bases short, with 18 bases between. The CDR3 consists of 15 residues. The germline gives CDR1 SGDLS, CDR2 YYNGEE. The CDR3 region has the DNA TGTGCCAGCAGCCCCCGGAACAATGAACGGTATGGCTACACCTTC. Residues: CASSPRNNERYGYTF.

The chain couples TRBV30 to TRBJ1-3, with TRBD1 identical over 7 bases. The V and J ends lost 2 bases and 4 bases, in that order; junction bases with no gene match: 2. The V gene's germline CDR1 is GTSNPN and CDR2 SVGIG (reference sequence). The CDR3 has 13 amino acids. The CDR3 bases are TGTGCCTGGAGTACGGGACAGGGAAACACCATATATTTT. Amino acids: CAWSTGQGNTIYF.

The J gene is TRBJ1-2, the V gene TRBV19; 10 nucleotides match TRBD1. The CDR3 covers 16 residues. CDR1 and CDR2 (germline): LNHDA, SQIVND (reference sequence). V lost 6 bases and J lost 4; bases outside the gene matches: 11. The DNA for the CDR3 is TGTGCCAGTAGATTTAGGACAGGGGGACCACTCTATGGCTACACCTTC. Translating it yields CASRFRTGGPLYGYTF.

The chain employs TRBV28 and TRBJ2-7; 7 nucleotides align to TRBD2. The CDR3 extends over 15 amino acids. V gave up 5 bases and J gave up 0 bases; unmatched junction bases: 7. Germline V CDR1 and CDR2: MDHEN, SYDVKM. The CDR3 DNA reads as TGTGCCAGCAGTCCCACTAGCGTCCACTCCTACGAGCAGTACTTC. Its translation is CASSPTSVHSYEQYF.

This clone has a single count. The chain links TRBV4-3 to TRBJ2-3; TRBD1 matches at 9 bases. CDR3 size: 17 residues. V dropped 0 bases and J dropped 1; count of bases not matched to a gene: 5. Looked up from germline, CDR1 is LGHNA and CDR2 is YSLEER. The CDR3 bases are TGCGCCAGCAGCCAAGATGTGGGACAGGGTGGCACAGATACGCAGTATTTT. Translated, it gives CASSQDVGQGGTDTQYF.

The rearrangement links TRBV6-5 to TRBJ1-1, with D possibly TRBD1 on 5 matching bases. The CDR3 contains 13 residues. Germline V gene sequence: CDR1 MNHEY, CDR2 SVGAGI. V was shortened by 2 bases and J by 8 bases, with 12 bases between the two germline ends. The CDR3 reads CASSYPGPGEAFF. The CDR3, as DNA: TGTGCCAGCAGTTACCCCGGACCAGGGGAAGCTTTCTTT.